This T cell receptor beta chain is drawn from a study of shared clonotypes between healthy human individuals. Some clones are missing from TCRdb's copy, which holds only in-frame ones; the method was immunoSEQ multiplex PCR. The table lists around 990,000 clones, 70% to 80% of them singletons, with roughly 0.83% in the top ten. V lost 6 bases, J lost 3 bases, and 15 bases lay in between. The CDR3 length is 14 residues. Germline V gene data show CDR1 as SGHTS and CDR2 as YDEGEE. The V gene is TRBV5-8, the J gene TRBJ1-2, with D possibly being TRBD1 (5 bases). Sample: memory CD4+ T cells from PBMCs. Subset indicated: CD45RA-negative fraction. This receptor was taken from a man aged 18-30 years in good health. Some clones in this sample may be carry-over from other donors' samples. The CDR3 DNA sequence: TGTGCCAGCACCCTAGGAGGGGTGTACTATGGCTACACCTTC. Its protein is CASTLGGVYYGYTF.